These T cell receptor beta chains were read from a single sample in a study of early T cells in non-severe SARS-CoV-2 infection. TCRdb processed the 5' RACE reads anew with MiXCR; each CDR3 protein has one entry. The table lists tens of thousands of distinct CDR3 sequences, 12% of them singletons, with 7.5% to 9.5% in the top ten. The sequencing sample was made of whole blood. Receptor source: an adult who was a healthcare worker with PCR-confirmed SARS-CoV-2 infection or an uninfected control (not recorded which). The CDR3 runs from the conserved cysteine through the conserved F or W. Fields, in order: clone size, V gene, J gene, D gene, CDR3 length, CDR3 DNA, CDR3 protein. A D gene is named only where the DNA matches it firmly. Clone size, where shown, is once, few, many, or a class for clones that have expanded.

>many|TRBV30|TRBJ2-1|TRBD2|16
TGTGCCTTCAGGGTGGGCGGGGGAAGCTCCTACAATGAGCAGTTCTTC
CAFRVGGGSSYNEQFF
>many|TRBV12-3/TRBV12-4|TRBJ2-2|-|13
TGTGCCAGCAGTTTATTCGGAGGCTGGGAGCTGTTTTTT
CASSLFGGWELFF
>few|TRBV15|TRBJ2-4|-|11
TGTGCCACCAGCAATAAAAACATTCAGTACTTC
CATSNKNIQYF
>many|TRBV11-2|TRBJ1-5|-|17
TGTGCCAGCAGGACGCCAGGGAGCGAACATAGCAATCAGCCCCAGCATTTT
CASRTPGSEHSNQPQHF
>many|TRBV20-1|TRBJ1-1|-|12
TGCAGTGCCCAGACAGGAAACACTGAAGCTTTCTTT
CSAQTGNTEAFF
>many|TRBV11-2|TRBJ2-2|-|15
TGTGCCAGCAGCTTAGTTCGGGGGCGGACCGGGGAGCTGTTTTTT
CASSLVRGRTGELFF
>-|TRBV2|TRBJ2-2|-|14
TGTGCCAGCACCACAGGGTCGAACACCGGGGAGCTGTTTTTT
CASTTGSNTGELFF
>few|TRBV11-2|TRBJ2-7|-|14
TGTGCCAGCACTATTAGCAACCCTACCTACGAGCAGTACTTC
CASTISNPTYEQYF
>-|TRBV12-3/TRBV12-4|TRBJ2-1|-|16
TGTGCCAGCAGTTTAAGCCTCCGGGGCCCCTACAATGAGCAGTTCTTC
CASSLSLRGPYNEQFF
>few|TRBV6-5|TRBJ1-4|-|13
TGTGCCAGCGGAAGCGAATGGTCTGAAAAACTGTTTTTT
CASGSEWSEKLFF
>-|TRBV20-1|TRBJ1-6|TRBD1|15
TGCAGTGCTAGACCAAGGACAGGGGGATTGTCACCCCTCCACTTT
CSARPRTGGLSPLHF
>many|TRBV7-9|TRBJ1-4|-|13
TGTGCCAGCAGCGATATGACAGGAAAGTGGATGTTTTTT
CASSDMTGKWMFF
>-|TRBV29-1|TRBJ2-7|-|10
TGCAGCGCCGGGGACACCGAGCAGTACTTC
CSAGDTEQYF
>many|TRBV29-1|TRBJ2-7|-|11
TGCAGCGTGACTAGCTCCTACGAGCAGTACTTC
CSVTSSYEQYF
>many|TRBV11-3|TRBJ2-4|TRBD1|17
TGTGCCAGCAGCCAGGGGCGGACAGGGCAGGCCAAAAACATTCAGTACTTC
CASSQGRTGQAKNIQYF
>many|TRBV7-3|TRBJ2-2|-|14
TGTGCCAGCAGCGTACAGGGGAACACCGGGGAGCTGTTTTTT
CASSVQGNTGELFF
>hyperexpanded|TRBV18|TRBJ1-6|-|11
TGTGCCAGCTCACCAAACTCACCCCTCCACTTT
CASSPNSPLHF
>many|TRBV20-1|TRBJ1-5|TRBD1|15
TGCAGTGCTTGGGACAGCGAGCATAGCAATCAGCCCCAGCATTTT
CSAWDSEHSNQPQHF
>-|TRBV20-1|TRBJ2-7|-|15
TGCAGTGCTAGAGATTGGAGTGGGTTTGGATACGAGCAGTACTTC
CSARDWSGFGYEQYF
>many|TRBV7-8|TRBJ2-5|-|15
TGTGCCAGCAGCTTAGAGTTAGGTAACCAAGAGACCCAGTACTTC
CASSLELGNQETQYF
>-|TRBV28|TRBJ1-4|TRBD1|16
TGTGCCAGCAGTGCTTTATCAGGACAGGGGGCGGAAAAACTGTTTTTT
CASSALSGQGAEKLFF
>many|TRBV7-2|TRBJ1-4|-|14
TGTGCCAGCAGCTTAGTGTCAGGGTTGGAAAAACTGTTTTTT
CASSLVSGLEKLFF
>many|TRBV7-2|TRBJ1-1|-|14
TGTGCCAGCAGCCCCCAGGGACGGCACACTGAAGCTTTCTTT
CASSPQGRHTEAFF
>few|TRBV3-1|TRBJ2-3|TRBD2|16
TGTGCCAGCAGCCGAGGGACTAGCGGGAGTGCAGATACGCAGTATTTT
CASSRGTSGSADTQYF
>many|TRBV7-6|TRBJ2-1|TRBD2|13
TGTGCCAGCAGCCAAGAGCGGGGGGCTGAGCAGTTCTTC
CASSQERGAEQFF
>few|TRBV7-3|TRBJ2-1|TRBD2|14
TGTGCCAGCAACCAGGGAGGGTCCTACAATGAGCAGTTCTTC
CASNQGGSYNEQFF
>-|TRBV5-1|TRBJ2-3|-|13
TGCGCCAGCAGCGGTGAACCCGGGGATACGCAGTATTTT
CASSGEPGDTQYF
>few|TRBV29-1|TRBJ2-3|-|14
TGCAGCGTCCCTCCGGGCCTACGGACAGATACGCAGTATTTT
CSVPPGLRTDTQYF
>-|TRBV27|TRBJ2-7|-|12
TGTGCCAGCAGCCACGGTCGTAACGAGCAGTACTTC
CASSHGRNEQYF
>many|TRBV29-1|TRBJ2-3|-|12
TGCAGCGTTGAATCCGGGAAGCCGGGGCAGTATTTT
CSVESGKPGQYF
>-|TRBV28|TRBJ2-1|TRBD1|13
TGTGCCAGCAGTCTACAGGGGGCCGCTGAGCAGTTCTTC
CASSLQGAAEQFF
>many|TRBV12-3/TRBV12-4|TRBJ1-2|-|15
TGTGCCAGCACCCTCGGTAACCGGGGCATCGATGGCTACACCTTC
CASTLGNRGIDGYTF
>few|TRBV7-9|TRBJ1-2|TRBD1|16
TGTGCCAGCAGCCAAATGGGGACAGCGACTAACTATGGCTACACCTTC
CASSQMGTATNYGYTF
>many|TRBV18|TRBJ2-7|-|15
TGTGCCAGCTCACCACGATTAACAGGTGAACAGGAGCAGTACTTC
CASSPRLTGEQEQYF
>few|TRBV4-1|TRBJ2-2|TRBD2|16
TGCGCCAGCAGCCAAGCGCTAGCGGGAAACACCGGGGAGCTGTTTTTT
CASSQALAGNTGELFF
>many|TRBV20-1|TRBJ2-7|TRBD2|15
TGCAGTGCTAGAGGTGGAGCGGGAGTTAGCTACGAGCAGTACTTC
CSARGGAGVSYEQYF
>few|TRBV29-1|TRBJ2-7|TRBD1|14
TGCAGCGTTGAGCCGGGACAGGGCTTGTACGAGCAGTACTTC
CSVEPGQGLYEQYF
>many|TRBV21-1|TRBJ2-7|-|16
TGTGCCAGCAGTCAGGGGGTAGGGGGTTACTCCTACGAGCAGTACTTC
CASSQGVGGYSYEQYF
>few|TRBV4-3|TRBJ2-5|-|13
TGCGCCAGCAGCCAAGTGCCGCAAGAGACCCAGTACTTC
CASSQVPQETQYF
>many|TRBV5-1|TRBJ1-1|TRBD1|16
TGCGCCAGCAGCTTGGCCATAACAGGGGTGAACACTGAAGCTTTCTTT
CASSLAITGVNTEAFF
>many|TRBV20-1|TRBJ2-7|TRBD2|15
TGCAGTGCTAGAGATCCGGCTAGCGGGACCCGCGAGCAGTACTTC
CSARDPASGTREQYF
>-|TRBV7-6|TRBJ2-1|TRBD2|14
TGTGCCAGCAGCTTTGTGGGAGGGCAAAGTGAGCAGTTCTTC
CASSFVGGQSEQFF
>few|TRBV30|TRBJ1-1|-|16
TGTGCCTGGAGTGTAAAGTCTACCACCCGTTCCACTGAAGCTTTCTTT
CAWSVKSTTRSTEAFF
>many|TRBV7-9|TRBJ2-7|TRBD2|14
TGTGCCAGCAGCCCTAGCGGGGGTCTAAACGAGCAGTACTTC
CASSPSGGLNEQYF
>many|TRBV29-1|TRBJ2-5|TRBD2|14
TGCAGCGTTGTAGGCCGGGAGGGCCCAGAGACCCAGTACTTC
CSVVGREGPETQYF
>many|TRBV5-8|TRBJ1-2|TRBD1|15
TGTGCCAGCATGCTTGGGGACAGGGGGCATTATGGCTACACCTTC
CASMLGDRGHYGYTF